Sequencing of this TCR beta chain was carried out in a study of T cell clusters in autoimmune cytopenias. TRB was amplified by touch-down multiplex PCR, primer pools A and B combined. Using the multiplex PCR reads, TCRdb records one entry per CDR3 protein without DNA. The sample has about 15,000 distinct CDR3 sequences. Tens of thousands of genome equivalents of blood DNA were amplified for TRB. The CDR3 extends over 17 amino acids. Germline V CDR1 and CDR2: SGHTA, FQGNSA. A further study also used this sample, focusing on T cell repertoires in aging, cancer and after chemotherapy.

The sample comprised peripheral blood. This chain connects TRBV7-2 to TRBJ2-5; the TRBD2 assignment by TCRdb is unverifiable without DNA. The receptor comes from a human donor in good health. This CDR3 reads CASSQEMLAGWQETQYF.